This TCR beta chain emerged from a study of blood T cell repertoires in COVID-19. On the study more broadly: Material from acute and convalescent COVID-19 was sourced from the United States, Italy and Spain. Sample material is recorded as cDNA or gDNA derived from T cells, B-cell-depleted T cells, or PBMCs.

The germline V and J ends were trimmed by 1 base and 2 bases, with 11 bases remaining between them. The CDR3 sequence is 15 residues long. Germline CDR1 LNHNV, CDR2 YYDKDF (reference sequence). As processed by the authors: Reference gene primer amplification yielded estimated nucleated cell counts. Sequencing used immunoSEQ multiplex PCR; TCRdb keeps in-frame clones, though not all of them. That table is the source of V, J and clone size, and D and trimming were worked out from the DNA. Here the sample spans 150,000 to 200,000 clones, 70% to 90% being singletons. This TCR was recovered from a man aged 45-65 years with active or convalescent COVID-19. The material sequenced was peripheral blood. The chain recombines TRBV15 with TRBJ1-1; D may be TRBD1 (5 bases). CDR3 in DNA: TGTGCCACCAGCAGAGCTAGTAGGGGAAACACTGAAGCTTTCTTT. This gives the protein CATSRASRGNTEAFF.